The source of this T cell receptor beta chain is a study of blood T cell repertoires in COVID-19. Residents of about two dozen US areas, aged roughly 18 to 95 years, made up the participants. The repertoire was sequenced with immunoSEQ multiplex PCR; TCRdb's copy has only in-frame clones and lacks some. The table shows about 260,000 clones, with around 91% occurring only once. Material for sequencing was PBMCs or T cells enriched from blood (not recorded which). This TCR came from a woman aged 18-35 years who had recovered from COVID-19.

The CDR3 sequence: CATSRPGGGGSYEQYF. Here the CDR3 DNA reads TGTGCCACCAGCAGGCCAGGGGGTGGCGGCTCCTACGAGCAGTACTTC. The J gene is TRBJ2-7, the V gene TRBV15; 7 nucleotides align to TRBD1. CDR3 size: 16 residues. The junction had 8 bases not matched to a gene; V was cut back by 3 bases and J by 0 bases. Germline V gene sequence: CDR1 LNHNV, CDR2 YYDKDF (reference sequence). Complete variable domain (other parts from reference TRBV15 and TRBJ2-7): DAMVIQNPRYQVTQFGKPVTLSCSQTLNHNVMYWYQQKSSQAPKLLFHYYDKDFNNEADTPDNFQSRRPNTSFCFLDIRSPGLGDTAMYLCATSRPGGGGSYEQYFGPGTRLTVT.